This TCR beta chain is from a study of T cells in Graves' hyperthyroidism and ophthalmopathy. Findings and caveats of the study: Within blood appeared most thyroid clonotypes that had expanded above 0.001.

The CDR3 has 14 amino acids. Trimming at V came to 6 bases and at J to 0 bases, leaving 2 bases not matched to a gene. The germline V gene has CDR1 SGHDN and CDR2 FVKESK. Patients with uncontrolled infections, other autoimmune diseases, pregnancy or lactation were excluded. Extraction of PBMCs used 10 ml of fresh peripheral blood. Amplified TCR beta CDR3 regions came from RNA transcripts. The HTBI primer set was used in a first-round RT-PCR of the TCR CDR3. In TCRdb, the multiplex PCR reads were re-called with MiXCR into one record per CDR3 protein. The data show approximately 330,000 distinct CDR3 sequences, around 20% seen once. Concerning this clonotype: Antigen unknown.

The V gene is TRBV14, the J gene TRBJ2-1, with 7 nucleotides matching TRBD1. The clonotype originates from a woman aged 50 to 65 with Graves' hyperthyroidism. Sequencing was carried out using blood. The CDR3 nucleotides read TGTGCCAGCAGGGGGACAGACTCCTACAATGAGCAGTTCTTC. It codes for CASRGTDSYNEQFF.